This TCR beta chain was sequenced during a study of T cell changes during pregnancy in multiple sclerosis. Profiling relied on immunoSEQ multiplex PCR, and the TCRdb table lists in-frame clones only, not all of them. The sample records approximately 44,000 clones, 80% to 95% being singletons. In germline, CDR1 is SGHDT, CDR2 YYEEEE. The V gene end was trimmed by 6 bases and the J gene end by 1 base; junction bases not matched to a gene: 6. The CDR3 is 17 residues long. This clonotype was sampled from a female donor with multiple sclerosis, enrolled in a pregnancy study. The sample consisted of CD4+ T cells from peripheral blood mononuclear cells, taken in the first trimester of pregnancy. The chain is built from TRBV5-6 and TRBJ2-1; 14 nucleotides line up with TRBD2. The CDR3 region is CASNRLAGGGSYNEQFF. The CDR3 DNA is TGTGCCAGCAACAGACTAGCGGGAGGGGGGTCCTACAATGAGCAGTTCTTC. Based on the CDR3 plus reference TRBV5-6 and TRBJ2-1, the full variable domain is DAGVTQSPTHLIKTRGQQVTLRCSPKSGHDTVSWYQQALGQGPQFIFQYYEEEERQRGNFPDRFSGHQFPNYSSELNVNALLLGDSALYLCASNRLAGGGSYNEQFFGPGTRLTVL.